This T cell receptor (beta chain) appears in the sequencing data of a study of T cells in Graves' hyperthyroidism and ophthalmopathy. Many counts were recorded for this clonotype. As yet, its antigen is unknown. It was uncontrolled infection, other autoimmune disease, pregnancy or lactation that excluded patients. PBMCs were sourced from approximately 9.3 ml fresh peripheral blood. With V trimmed by 4 bases and J by 5 bases, 14 bases remained unmatched. Per germline, CDR1 DFQATT and CDR2 SNEGSKA (reference sequence). CDR3 length: 19 residues. Study-level results: Before onset, by a median of approximately 6.8 months, the model predicted ophthalmopathy.

What was amplified from RNA transcripts were TCR beta CDR3 regions. HTBI primers were used for first-round RT-PCR of the TCR CDR3. One entry per CDR3 protein, called by TCRdb with MiXCR from the multiplex PCR reads. Here the sample spans hundreds of thousands of distinct CDR3 sequences, 15% to 20% being singletons. This chain joins TRBV20-1 and TRBJ2-2, with 15 bases lining up with TRBD2. Specimen: blood. The receptor comes from a man in his forties with Graves' ophthalmopathy. The CDR3 coding sequence is TGCAGTGCTATAAAACCCGGGACTAGCGGGAGGCAGGTAACCGGGGAGCTGTTTTTT. Its protein is CSAIKPGTSGRQVTGELFF.